This is a list of T cell receptor beta chains from one sample in a study of identical twins. TCRdb reprocessed the 5' RACE reads with MiXCR, giving one entry per CDR3 protein. The top ten hold approximately 4% of the sample, which has a few hundred thousand distinct CDR3 sequences, about 13% seen once. This same sample was also part of a study on yellow fever vaccine responses in identical twins.

Sample: memory (CD45RO+) T cells sorted from blood. The source of these receptors is a young woman in good health. Both conserved end residues are part of each CDR3. Each record gives: V gene, J gene, clone size, D gene, CDR3 protein, CDR3 DNA. The D gene is left open where the match is weak. The size field is filled for only some rows; it gives once, few, many or a size class.

v_call: TRBV28
j_call: TRBJ2-1
clone_size: few
d_call: TRBD2
cdr3_aa: CASTRPTSGGPYHNEQFF
cdr3_nt: TGTGCCAGCACCCGCCCGACTAGCGGGGGGCCCTACCACAATGAGCAGTTCTTC

v_call: TRBV6-1
j_call: TRBJ1-2
clone_size: -
d_call: TRBD1
cdr3_aa: CATYWTGGGGYGYTF
cdr3_nt: TGTGCCACCTACTGGACAGGGGGCGGAGGCTATGGCTACACCTTC

v_call: TRBV20-1
j_call: TRBJ1-2
clone_size: few
d_call: -
cdr3_aa: CSARNFEGVNYGYTF
cdr3_nt: TGCAGTGCTAGAAATTTTGAAGGGGTGAACTATGGCTACACCTTC

v_call: TRBV2
j_call: TRBJ1-6
clone_size: many
d_call: TRBD1
cdr3_aa: CASSAGTGVSPLHF
cdr3_nt: TGTGCCAGCAGCGCCGGGACAGGGGTTTCACCCCTCCACTTT

v_call: TRBV7-2
j_call: TRBJ2-7
clone_size: -
d_call: TRBD1
cdr3_aa: CASSRGTGSLLYEQYF
cdr3_nt: TGTGCCAGCAGTCGAGGGACAGGGAGCCTCCTCTACGAGCAGTACTTC

v_call: TRBV29-1
j_call: TRBJ2-1
clone_size: many
d_call: TRBD2
cdr3_aa: CSVEKSGREGEQFF
cdr3_nt: TGCAGCGTTGAAAAAAGCGGGAGAGAGGGTGAGCAGTTCTTC

v_call: TRBV6-5
j_call: TRBJ2-1
clone_size: many
d_call: -
cdr3_aa: CASSLSTPSYNEQFF
cdr3_nt: TGTGCCAGCAGTTTAAGTACTCCGTCCTACAATGAGCAGTTCTTC

v_call: TRBV24-1
j_call: TRBJ2-3
clone_size: many
d_call: TRBD1
cdr3_aa: CATSDRQGYTDTQYF
cdr3_nt: TGTGCCACCAGTGATCGACAGGGATACACAGATACGCAGTATTTT

v_call: TRBV19
j_call: TRBJ2-5
clone_size: -
d_call: -
cdr3_aa: CASSFTNRKETQYF
cdr3_nt: TGTGCCAGTAGTTTTACGAACAGAAAAGAGACCCAGTACTTC

v_call: TRBV5-1
j_call: TRBJ1-1
clone_size: -
d_call: -
cdr3_aa: CASSQDVGNAEAFF
cdr3_nt: TGCGCCAGCAGCCAGGATGTGGGGAACGCTGAAGCTTTCTTT

v_call: TRBV12-3/TRBV12-4
j_call: TRBJ1-3
clone_size: many
d_call: TRBD1
cdr3_aa: CASSFGTVPSGNTIYF
cdr3_nt: TGTGCCAGCAGTTTTGGGACAGTACCCTCTGGAAACACCATATATTTT

v_call: TRBV30
j_call: TRBJ2-1
clone_size: few
d_call: -
cdr3_aa: CAWRGIQRSYNEQFF
cdr3_nt: TGTGCCTGGAGAGGAATCCAGCGGAGCTACAATGAGCAGTTCTTC

v_call: TRBV3-1
j_call: TRBJ1-2
clone_size: many
d_call: TRBD1
cdr3_aa: CASSYRGNYGYTF
cdr3_nt: TGTGCCAGCAGCTACAGGGGTAACTATGGCTACACCTTC

v_call: TRBV2
j_call: TRBJ2-5
clone_size: -
d_call: -
cdr3_aa: CASRETQYF
cdr3_nt: TGTGCCAGCAGAGAGACCCAGTACTTC

v_call: TRBV7-9
j_call: TRBJ2-3
clone_size: -
d_call: TRBD2
cdr3_aa: CASSTNWGLAGTDTQYF
cdr3_nt: TGTGCCAGCAGTACCAATTGGGGGCTAGCGGGGACAGATACGCAGTATTTT

v_call: TRBV20-1
j_call: TRBJ2-7
clone_size: -
d_call: TRBD1
cdr3_aa: CNARRRDRAYEQYF
cdr3_nt: TGCAATGCTAGGAGGAGGGACAGGGCTTACGAGCAGTACTTC

v_call: TRBV28
j_call: TRBJ2-1
clone_size: -
d_call: TRBD2
cdr3_aa: CASSSVAGVGYNEQFF
cdr3_nt: TGTGCCAGCAGTTCCGTAGCGGGAGTGGGATACAATGAGCAGTTCTTC

v_call: TRBV12-3/TRBV12-4
j_call: TRBJ2-3
clone_size: many
d_call: TRBD2
cdr3_aa: CASSLTSGSGTDTQYF
cdr3_nt: TGTGCCAGCAGTTTAACTAGCGGGAGTGGGACAGATACGCAGTATTTT

v_call: TRBV6-2/TRBV6-3
j_call: TRBJ2-1
clone_size: -
d_call: -
cdr3_aa: CASSSGNSSYNEQFF
cdr3_nt: TGTGCCAGCAGTTCTGGTAATAGCTCCTACAATGAGCAGTTCTTC

v_call: TRBV7-6
j_call: TRBJ2-2
clone_size: few
d_call: TRBD2
cdr3_aa: CASSSRLAGDSNTGELFF
cdr3_nt: TGTGCCAGCAGCTCGCGGCTAGCGGGGGATTCGAACACCGGGGAGCTGTTTTTT

v_call: TRBV7-2
j_call: TRBJ2-3
clone_size: many
d_call: TRBD2
cdr3_aa: CASSLNGGGLDTQYF
cdr3_nt: TGTGCCAGCAGCTTAAACGGGGGGGGGCTGGATACGCAGTATTTT

v_call: TRBV7-2
j_call: TRBJ2-5
clone_size: -
d_call: -
cdr3_aa: CASSLVGPETQYF
cdr3_nt: TGTGCCAGCAGCTTAGTCGGACCGGAGACCCAGTACTTC

v_call: TRBV4-2
j_call: TRBJ2-1
clone_size: many
d_call: -
cdr3_aa: CASSQMAPQNEQFF
cdr3_nt: TGTGCCAGCAGCCAGATGGCACCACAGAATGAGCAGTTCTTC

v_call: TRBV12-3/TRBV12-4
j_call: TRBJ1-3
clone_size: few
d_call: -
cdr3_aa: CASSFAGNTIYF
cdr3_nt: TGTGCCAGCAGTTTCGCCGGAAACACCATATATTTT

v_call: TRBV7-8
j_call: TRBJ1-1
clone_size: -
d_call: -
cdr3_aa: CASSLPQLTEAFF
cdr3_nt: TGTGCCAGCAGCTTACCCCAACTAACTGAAGCTTTCTTT

v_call: TRBV4-1
j_call: TRBJ2-7
clone_size: many
d_call: TRBD2
cdr3_aa: CASSLGTSGSSYEQYF
cdr3_nt: TGCGCCAGCAGCCTGGGGACTAGCGGGAGTTCCTACGAGCAGTACTTC

v_call: TRBV24-1
j_call: TRBJ2-1
clone_size: many
d_call: -
cdr3_aa: CATSDRDLRGPYNEQFF
cdr3_nt: TGTGCCACCAGTGACCGGGACCTTAGAGGGCCCTACAATGAGCAGTTCTTC

v_call: TRBV18
j_call: TRBJ2-4
clone_size: -
d_call: -
cdr3_aa: CASSPADAKNIQYF
cdr3_nt: TGTGCCAGCTCACCCGCGGACGCCAAAAACATTCAGTACTTC

v_call: TRBV5-1
j_call: TRBJ2-3
clone_size: few
d_call: -
cdr3_aa: CASSLRTDTDTQYF
cdr3_nt: TGCGCCAGCAGCTTGAGGACAGACACAGATACGCAGTATTTT

v_call: TRBV11-1
j_call: TRBJ2-1
clone_size: -
d_call: TRBD2
cdr3_aa: CASSLLRGSGRTYNEQFF
cdr3_nt: TGTGCCAGCAGCCTCCTAAGGGGAAGCGGGAGGACATACAATGAGCAGTTCTTC

v_call: TRBV4-1
j_call: TRBJ2-5
clone_size: many
d_call: TRBD2
cdr3_aa: CASTPSTGMRLAGGETQYF
cdr3_nt: TGCGCCAGCACCCCAAGCACGGGGATGAGACTAGCGGGAGGAGAGACCCAGTACTTC

v_call: TRBV5-6
j_call: TRBJ2-7
clone_size: -
d_call: -
cdr3_aa: CASSLMDSSSYEQYF
cdr3_nt: TGTGCCAGCAGCTTGATGGACAGTAGCTCCTACGAGCAGTACTTC

v_call: TRBV10-2
j_call: TRBJ2-1
clone_size: -
d_call: TRBD2
cdr3_aa: CASTMGLAGYNEQFF
cdr3_nt: TGCGCCAGCACTATGGGACTAGCGGGATACAATGAGCAGTTCTTC

v_call: TRBV7-2
j_call: TRBJ2-7
clone_size: few
d_call: -
cdr3_aa: CASSPGPPAYEQYF
cdr3_nt: TGTGCCAGCAGCCCTGGACCGCCGGCCTACGAGCAGTACTTC

v_call: TRBV9
j_call: TRBJ2-1
clone_size: -
d_call: TRBD2
cdr3_aa: CASSVVSGGNEQFF
cdr3_nt: TGTGCCAGCAGCGTAGTGAGCGGGGGCAATGAGCAGTTCTTC

v_call: TRBV14
j_call: TRBJ2-3
clone_size: -
d_call: TRBD1
cdr3_aa: CASSPWTGGPDTQYF
cdr3_nt: TGTGCCAGCAGCCCCTGGACAGGGGGCCCAGATACGCAGTATTTT

v_call: TRBV6-2/TRBV6-3
j_call: TRBJ2-7
clone_size: few
d_call: TRBD1
cdr3_aa: CASRRQGGFSYEQYF
cdr3_nt: TGTGCCAGCAGGCGACAAGGGGGCTTTTCCTACGAGCAGTACTTC

v_call: TRBV5-1
j_call: TRBJ2-5
clone_size: -
d_call: TRBD2
cdr3_aa: CASRNTAGETQYF
cdr3_nt: TGCGCCAGCAGGAATACAGCGGGGGAGACCCAGTACTTC

v_call: TRBV7-2
j_call: TRBJ2-7
clone_size: few
d_call: TRBD1
cdr3_aa: CASSPRQGRNEQYF
cdr3_nt: TGTGCCAGCAGCCCGAGACAGGGTAGAAACGAGCAGTACTTC

v_call: TRBV12-3/TRBV12-4
j_call: TRBJ2-1
clone_size: -
d_call: -
cdr3_aa: CASSLIVNEQFF
cdr3_nt: TGTGCCAGCAGTTTAATCGTGAATGAGCAGTTCTTC

v_call: TRBV5-1
j_call: TRBJ1-2
clone_size: many
d_call: -
cdr3_aa: CASSNMSGSYGYTF
cdr3_nt: TGCGCCAGCAGCAATATGTCGGGAAGCTATGGCTACACCTTC

v_call: TRBV15
j_call: TRBJ1-5
clone_size: few
d_call: TRBD1
cdr3_aa: CATSREDRGNQPQHF
cdr3_nt: TGTGCCACCAGCAGAGAAGACAGGGGCAATCAGCCCCAGCATTTT

v_call: TRBV7-9
j_call: TRBJ2-1
clone_size: few
d_call: TRBD2
cdr3_aa: CASSTSLAGLDEQFF
cdr3_nt: TGTGCCAGCAGTACCTCCCTAGCGGGACTAGATGAGCAGTTCTTC

v_call: TRBV15
j_call: TRBJ2-7
clone_size: -
d_call: -
cdr3_aa: CATSRGDGAYEQYF
cdr3_nt: TGTGCCACCAGCAGGGGGGACGGAGCCTACGAGCAGTACTTC

v_call: TRBV2
j_call: TRBJ2-2
clone_size: -
d_call: -
cdr3_aa: CASIRGAANTGELFF
cdr3_nt: TGTGCCAGCATACGAGGGGCGGCGAACACCGGGGAGCTGTTTTTT

v_call: TRBV29-1
j_call: TRBJ1-1
clone_size: -
d_call: -
cdr3_aa: CSTHTEAFF
cdr3_nt: TGCAGCACTCACACTGAAGCTTTCTTT

v_call: TRBV5-1
j_call: TRBJ1-6
clone_size: many
d_call: TRBD1
cdr3_aa: CASTLGSGGNSPLHF
cdr3_nt: TGCGCCAGCACCCTGGGGTCAGGGGGTAATTCACCCCTCCACTTT

v_call: TRBV10-3
j_call: TRBJ2-2
clone_size: many
d_call: -
cdr3_aa: CAITDNSAGGELFF
cdr3_nt: TGTGCCATCACCGACAACTCCGCTGGCGGGGAGCTGTTTTTT

v_call: TRBV14
j_call: TRBJ2-7
clone_size: few
d_call: -
cdr3_aa: CASSQDIGLAQSF
cdr3_nt: TGTGCCAGCAGCCAAGATATAGGTCTAGCGCAATCCTTC

v_call: TRBV6-1
j_call: TRBJ2-3
clone_size: -
d_call: -
cdr3_aa: CASTSERSRGTDTQYF
cdr3_nt: TGTGCCAGCACCTCGGAGCGGTCCCGGGGCACAGATACGCAGTATTTT

v_call: TRBV5-1
j_call: TRBJ2-2
clone_size: few
d_call: -
cdr3_aa: CASSLGGPTGELFF
cdr3_nt: TGCGCCAGCAGCCTCGGGGGGCCGACCGGGGAGCTGTTTTTT

v_call: TRBV6-1
j_call: TRBJ2-4
clone_size: many
d_call: -
cdr3_aa: CASSTGTVAKNIQYF
cdr3_nt: TGTGCCAGCAGTACCGGGACTGTAGCCAAAAACATTCAGTACTTC

v_call: TRBV28
j_call: TRBJ2-7
clone_size: -
d_call: -
cdr3_aa: CASSFQRYEQYF
cdr3_nt: TGTGCCAGCAGTTTTCAGCGCTACGAGCAGTACTTC

v_call: TRBV6-4
j_call: TRBJ2-2
clone_size: -
d_call: -
cdr3_aa: CASSYLGGTGELFF
cdr3_nt: TGTGCCAGCAGTTACCTAGGGGGCACCGGGGAGCTGTTTTTT

v_call: TRBV2
j_call: TRBJ2-1
clone_size: -
d_call: -
cdr3_aa: CASTGGSWSYNEQFF
cdr3_nt: TGTGCCAGCACGGGGGGCTCGTGGTCCTACAATGAGCAGTTCTTC